This entry features one TCR beta chain sequence. This entry is derived from a study of blood T cell repertoires in COVID-19. Study information: Samples came from the United States, Italy and Spain, spanning acute and convalescent COVID-19. From T cells, B-cell-depleted T cells, or PBMCs came the material, which was cDNA or gDNA.

In the authors' workflow: Estimates of nucleated cell counts were drawn from the amplification of reference gene primers. Some clones are missing from TCRdb's copy, which holds only in-frame ones; the method was immunoSEQ multiplex PCR. The DNA was the basis for D and trimming; V, J and clone size are from that table. The sample records 120,000 to 150,000 clones, approximately 80% being singletons. The CDR3 totals 16 residues. V was clipped by 0 bases and J by 8 bases, with 19 bases between them. Germline values: CDR1 MNHEY, CDR2 SVGAGI. The TCR was taken from a human donor with acute or convalescent COVID-19. The donor label of this sample is uncertain. The J gene is TRBJ1-1, the V gene TRBV6-5; D not resolved. The sequenced sample was peripheral blood. As DNA, the CDR3 is TGTGCCAGCAGTTACTCGATTGCTAAGGCCCCGAGGGAAGCTTTCTTT. Translation: CASSYSIAKAPREAFF.